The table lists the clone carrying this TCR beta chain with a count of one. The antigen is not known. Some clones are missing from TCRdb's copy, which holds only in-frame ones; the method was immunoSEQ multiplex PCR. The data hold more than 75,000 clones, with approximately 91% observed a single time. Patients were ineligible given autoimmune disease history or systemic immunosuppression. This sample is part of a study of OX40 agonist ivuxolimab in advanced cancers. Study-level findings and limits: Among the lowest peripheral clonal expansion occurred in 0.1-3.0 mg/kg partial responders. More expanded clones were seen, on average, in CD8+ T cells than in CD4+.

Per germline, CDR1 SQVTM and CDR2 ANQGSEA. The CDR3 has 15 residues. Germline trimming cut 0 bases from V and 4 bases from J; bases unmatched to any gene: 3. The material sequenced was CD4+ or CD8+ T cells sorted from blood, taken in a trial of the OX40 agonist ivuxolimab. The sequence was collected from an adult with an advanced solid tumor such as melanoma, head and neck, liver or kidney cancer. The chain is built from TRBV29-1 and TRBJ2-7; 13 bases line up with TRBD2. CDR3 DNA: TGCAGCGTTGAAGATATGACTAGCGGGAGGTACGAGCAGTACTTC. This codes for CSVEDMTSGRYEQYF.